This TCR beta chain was profiled in a study of blood T cell repertoires in COVID-19. At the level of the study: The United States, Italy and Spain provided the acute and convalescent COVID-19 samples. T cells, B-cell-depleted T cells, or PBMCs supplied cDNA or gDNA.

In the authors' methods: Quantification of nucleated cells was approximated via reference gene primer amplification. Clones were sequenced by immunoSEQ multiplex PCR, and TCRdb holds only the in-frame ones, with some missing. V, J and clone size reflect that table, while D and trimming were determined from the DNA. The table lists under 300,000 clones, less than 90% of them singletons. Germline trimming cut 4 bases from V and 1 base from J; bases unmatched to any gene: 2. CDR3 size: 16 residues. Germline CDR1 is SGDLS and CDR2 is YYNGEE. Followed longitudinally, the Seattle patients had been enrolled during active infection.

The receptor was derived from a woman between 70 and 85 years old with COVID-19, enrolled during active disease. Sequenced sample: peripheral blood. V usage is TRBV9 and J usage is TRBJ2-5, with 15 bases aligning to TRBD2. This chain's CDR3 is CASSPGLAGGQETQYF. DNA for the CDR3: TGTGCCAGCAGCCCGGGACTAGCGGGGGGCCAAGAGACCCAGTACTTC. Looking up the rest from reference TRBV9 and TRBJ2-5 gives the full variable domain: DSGVTQTPKHLITATGQRVTLRCSPRSGDLSVYWYQQSLDQGLQFLIQYYNGEERAKGNILERFSAQQFPDLHSELNLSSLELGDSALYFCASSPGLAGGQETQYFGPGTRLLVL.